This T cell receptor beta chain came from a study of T cells after yellow fever vaccination. About the research overall: SMART-Seq v4 Ultra Low Input prepared the low-cell-number fractions.

Trimming took off 0 bases at V and 6 bases at J, with 12 bases between the two ends. Germline V gene data show CDR1 as SGHVS and CDR2 as FQNEAQ. This CDR3 contains 14 residues. TCRdb re-analysed the 5' RACE reads in MiXCR, keeping a single row per CDR3 protein. The sample yields 450,000 to 550,000 distinct CDR3 sequences, 19% seen once. This TCR was recovered from a man aged 25 to 40 who received the YFV17D yellow fever vaccine. Sequenced material: PBMCs, taken 15 days after the yellow fever booster vaccination. The chain links TRBV7-8 to TRBJ2-7; D ambiguous. The DNA of the CDR3 is TGTGCCAGCAGCTTAGCTCCAACCGCCCTCGAGCAGTACTTC. Translation gives CASSLAPTALEQYF.